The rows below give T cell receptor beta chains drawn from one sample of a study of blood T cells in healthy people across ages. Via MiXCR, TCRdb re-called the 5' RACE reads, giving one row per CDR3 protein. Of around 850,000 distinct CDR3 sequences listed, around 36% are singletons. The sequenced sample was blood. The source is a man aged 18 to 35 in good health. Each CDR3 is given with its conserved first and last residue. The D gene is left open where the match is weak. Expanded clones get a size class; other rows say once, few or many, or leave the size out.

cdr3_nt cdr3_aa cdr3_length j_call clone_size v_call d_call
TGTGCCAGCAGCCAAGACCCTGGACAAATCAATCAGCCCCAGCATTTT CASSQDPGQINQPQHF 16 TRBJ1-5 . TRBV4-2 .
TGTGCCAGCAGCCAAGAGAGGAGAGGCTACACCTTC CASSQERRGYTF 12 TRBJ1-2 . TRBV14 .
TGTGCCAGCAGCCTTAAACTAGCACTCCAAGAGACCCAGTACTTC CASSLKLALQETQYF 15 TRBJ2-5 few TRBV21-1 .
TGTGCCTGGAGTGTACTGGGGGGCCTCTACGAGCAGTTCTTC CAWSVLGGLYEQFF 14 TRBJ2-1 . TRBV30 .
TGTGCCAGCAGTCGAACCACCGGGCTTCTAAATAACTATGGCTACACCTTC CASSRTTGLLNNYGYTF 17 TRBJ1-2 . TRBV6-1 .
TGTGCCAGCAGTGACTCCTTGGACATCCACCTAGGCGATGGCTACACCTTC CASSDSLDIHLGDGYTF 17 TRBJ1-2 . TRBV6-4 .
TGTGCCAGCTCACCACTTTACGGGGGCGATTCCTACAATGAGCAGTTCTTC CASSPLYGGDSYNEQFF 17 TRBJ2-1 . TRBV18 .
TGTGCCAGCAGCTTACCGCGACGAGGGGAAAGCTCATGGGAACTGTTTTTT CASSLPRRGESSWELFF 17 TRBJ1-4 . TRBV7-2 .
TGCAGTGCTAGGGTAGCAGGGCTGGAGACCCAGTACTTC CSARVAGLETQYF 13 TRBJ2-5 once TRBV20-1 .
TGTGCCAGCAGCAGGCTAACAGGGGAAAAACTGTTTTTT CASSRLTGEKLFF 13 TRBJ1-4 few TRBV7-9 .
TGCACACAGACAGGGATCGCTAGCAATCAGCCCCAGCATTTT CTQTGIASNQPQHF 14 TRBJ1-5 . TRBV20-1 TRBD1
TGTGCCAGCTCACCACCGCCGGGGAAAGAGACCCAGTACTTC CASSPPPGKETQYF 14 TRBJ2-5 . TRBV18 .
TGTGCCAGCAGACTCTACAGGATGAGGGGCGGCTACACCTTC CASRLYRMRGGYTF 14 TRBJ1-2 few TRBV12-3/TRBV12-4 .
TGTGCCGGCAACGGCGGACAGGATGAAAAACTGTTTTTT CAGNGGQDEKLFF 13 TRBJ1-4 . TRBV5-5 TRBD1
TGCAGTGCTAGGAGCGGGGGAGGGAATGACAATCAGCCCCAGCATTTT CSARSGGGNDNQPQHF 16 TRBJ1-5 few TRBV20-1 .
TGTGCCTGGAATTGGGGGAACACTGAAGCTTTCTTT CAWNWGNTEAFF 12 TRBJ1-1 . TRBV30 .
TGCAGCGTTGTGCAAACAGGGGCCGACTATGGCTACACCTTC CSVVQTGADYGYTF 14 TRBJ1-2 . TRBV29-1 TRBD1
TGTGCCAGCAGTGAAAGGGGAATCGAGCAGTACTTC CASSERGIEQYF 12 TRBJ2-7 . TRBV25-1 .
TGCAGTGCTAGAGAGGCGGGGCTGGTGACCCAGTACTTC CSAREAGLVTQYF 13 TRBJ2-5 few TRBV20-1 .
TGTGCCAGCAGTACCGGGACTAGCGGGGGCTCCTACAATGAGCAGTTCTTC CASSTGTSGGSYNEQFF 17 TRBJ2-1 many TRBV6-5 TRBD2
TGTGCCAGCAGCCCCGGGACGGATGAGCAGTTCTTC CASSPGTDEQFF 12 TRBJ2-1 many TRBV7-2 .
TGTGCCAGCAGTGACCAGGTGCTCTATAGCAATCAGCCCCAGCATTTT CASSDQVLYSNQPQHF 16 TRBJ1-5 . TRBV2 .
TGTGCCAGCAGTTACGCTCTTAGGACAGCGAACACCGGGGAGCTGTTTTTT CASSYALRTANTGELFF 17 TRBJ2-2 . TRBV6-5 .
TGTGCCACCCAGAGCGGGGCCCGCAATGAGCAGTTCTTC CATQSGARNEQFF 13 TRBJ2-1 many TRBV12-3/TRBV12-4 TRBD2
TGTGCCAGCAGCTTGCAGGGGGCCGGGGCCAAAAACATTCAGTACTTC CASSLQGAGAKNIQYF 16 TRBJ2-4 . TRBV5-5 TRBD1
TGTGCCAGCAGCTTCTACGGCAGATTCACAGATACGCAGTATTTT CASSFYGRFTDTQYF 15 TRBJ2-3 . TRBV7-2 .
TGTGCCATCAGGGGGACAGGAGATCAGCCCCAGCATTTT CAIRGTGDQPQHF 13 TRBJ1-5 few TRBV10-3 TRBD1
TGTGCCAGCAGTGAGAGCCAGCGGTTTAACTATGGCTACACCTTC CASSESQRFNYGYTF 15 TRBJ1-2 . TRBV2 .
TGTGCCAGCAGAAAGACAGGTTTAGAGAATCAGCCCCAGCATTTT CASRKTGLENQPQHF 15 TRBJ1-5 . TRBV5-5 .
TGTGCCAACATCGGTGGCGAGCAGTACTTC CANIGGEQYF 10 TRBJ2-7 . TRBV2 .
TGTGCCAGCAGCTTAGGGCCGGGTATGAGCAATCAGCCCCAGCATTTT CASSLGPGMSNQPQHF 16 TRBJ1-5 . TRBV7-9 .
TGTGCCAGCAGCCAAGGTTTTTCCGGTTACACCTTC CASSQGFSGYTF 12 TRBJ1-2 . TRBV3-1 .
TGTGCCAGCCGACAGGGTAGTTCGGAGACCCAGTACTTC CASRQGSSETQYF 13 TRBJ2-5 few TRBV2 TRBD1
TGTGCCAGCAGCTTATACCCGGGAGTTAACTATGGCTACACCTTC CASSLYPGVNYGYTF 15 TRBJ1-2 . TRBV11-2 .
TGCGCCAGCAGCCAAGACCCTGAGGGGGCAGGTCATGGCTACACCTTC CASSQDPEGAGHGYTF 16 TRBJ1-2 many TRBV4-1 TRBD1
TGTGCCAGCAGGGACATACGGGACTTTCCCTACGAGCAGTACTTC CASRDIRDFPYEQYF 15 TRBJ2-7 many TRBV7-2 .
TGTGCCAGCAGTTTAGTTGCATGGGGACACGAAAATCAGCCCCAGCATTTT CASSLVAWGHENQPQHF 17 TRBJ1-5 few TRBV12-3/TRBV12-4 .
TGTGCCACCAGTGATTTAGCGGGGGAGACAGATACGCAGTATTTT CATSDLAGETDTQYF 15 TRBJ2-3 . TRBV24-1 TRBD2
TGCGCCAGCAGCGGGAGAGCCGATAGCTCCTACAATGAGCAGTTCTTC CASSGRADSSYNEQFF 16 TRBJ2-1 many TRBV5-1 .
TGTGCCAGCAGTCCCCGGTCCCGATCTTATAGCAATCAGCCCCAGCATTTT CASSPRSRSYSNQPQHF 17 TRBJ1-5 . TRBV27 .
TGTGCTAGTGCCCAGGGGGATCACAATGAGCAGTACTTC CASAQGDHNEQYF 13 TRBJ2-7 . TRBV12-5 TRBD1
TGTGCCAGCAGCTCTCAACAGGGGGCCTACGAGCAGTACTTC CASSSQQGAYEQYF 14 TRBJ2-7 few TRBV7-3 TRBD1
TGTGCCAGCAGCGACCGGACAGCCTACGAGCAGTACTTC CASSDRTAYEQYF 13 TRBJ2-7 . TRBV7-9 .